Below are 27 T cell receptor beta chains sequenced from a single sample in a study of blood T cell repertoires in COVID-19. This table comes from immunoSEQ multiplex PCR, and its TCRdb copy is limited to in-frame clones, with some not included. Among approximately 120,000 clones, over 70% were seen once, and the ten largest hold about 4.7%. Sequenced input: peripheral blood. The receptors were gathered from a human donor in a cohort sampled during active or convalescent COVID-19.

The rearrangement links TRBV6-5 to TRBJ1-2; 9 bases match TRBD1. The CDR3 runs to 15 residues. The germline V gene has CDR1 MNHEY and CDR2 SVGAGI. The trim removed 7 bases at V and 4 bases at J, leaving 10 bases unmatched. CDR3 protein: CASTRGTGRGYGYTF. CDR3 coding DNA: TGTGCCAGCACCCGAGGGACAGGGCGAGGCTATGGCTACACCTTC.

This clone was counted only a few times. V is TRBV5-4 and J is TRBJ2-1; 7 bases are shared with TRBD2. Unmatched junction bases numbered 11, after V lost 4 bases and J lost 7 bases. The CDR3 spans 15 residues. Germline V gene lookup returns CDR1 SGHNT and CDR2 YYREEE (reference sequence). CDR3 protein: CASSLGRGPGNEQFF. The CDR3, as DNA: TGTGCCAGCAGCCTTGGGAGGGGCCCCGGTAATGAGCAGTTCTTC.

The rearrangement joins TRBV23-1 to TRBJ2-1; 13 bases line up with TRBD2. TRBV23-1 is assigned to the ORF class and has an uncertain function. With 7 bases clipped from V and 8 bases from J, the junction kept 8 bases outside the gene matches. This CDR3 spans 15 amino acids. This CDR3 is CASKLAGGYIDEQFF. The CDR3 nucleotides are TGCGCCAGCAAACTAGCGGGAGGGTATATTGATGAGCAGTTCTTC.

This clone was counted once. J is TRBJ2-1 and V is TRBV4-3; 10 nucleotides align to TRBD2. There are 16 residues in the CDR3. The J segment lost 3 bases and the V segment lost 3 bases, leaving 5 bases of the junction unmatched. CDR1 and CDR2 (germline): LGHNA, YSLEER. CDR3 loop: CASSHLAGANYNEQFF. The CDR3 region has the DNA TGCGCCAGCAGCCATCTAGCGGGGGCCAACTACAATGAGCAGTTCTTC.

This chain uses TRBV5-6 with TRBJ2-5; no firm D call. This CDR3 is built from 13 residues. V was pared by 0 bases and J by 6 bases, with 9 bases between. Germline lookup yields CDR1 SGHDT and CDR2 YYEEEE. The CDR3 bases are TGTGCCAGCAGCTTGGCCGGTGTCCAGACCCAGTACTTC. Its translation: CASSLAGVQTQYF.

The chain links TRBV28 to TRBJ2-7, with unresolved D. CDR1 is MDHEN, CDR2 SYDVKM, per germline. Trimming took off 3 bases at V and 9 bases at J, with 9 bases between the two ends. CDR3 length: 11 residues. DNA for the CDR3: TGTGCCAGCAGTTTGTCTCGACTGCAGTACTTC. It encodes CASSLSRLQYF.

The chain combines TRBV28 with TRBJ2-7; TRBD2 might be the D (5 bases). This CDR3 is built from 16 residues. Between the trimmed V and J ends, which lost 8 bases and 3 bases, there was a span of 23 bases. Germline lookup yields CDR1 MDHEN and CDR2 SYDVKM. This CDR3 reads CASGESPGFFLYEQYF. The DNA for the CDR3 is TGTGCCAGCGGGGAATCGCCGGGGTTCTTTCTCTACGAGCAGTACTTC. The variable domain in full, with the rest retrieved from reference TRBV28 and TRBJ2-7, is DVKVTQSSRYLVKRTGEKVFLECVQDMDHENMFWYRQDPGLGLRLIYFSYDVKMKEKGDIPEGYSVSREKKERFSLILESASTNQTSMYLCASGESPGFFLYEQYFGPGTRLTVT.

This chain uses TRBV9 with TRBJ2-1, with D possibly matching TRBD1 (7 bases). This CDR3 has 15 amino acids. Looked up from germline, CDR1 is SGDLS and CDR2 is YYNGEE. The V end lost 4 bases, the J end lost 5 bases, and 16 bases lay between the germline ends. In DNA, the CDR3 is TGTGCCAGCAGCCTATCAGGGGGGTACGACAATGAGCAGTTCTTC. As protein: CASSLSGGYDNEQFF.

V gene TRBV14 combines with J gene TRBJ1-1; D perhaps matches TRBD1 (5 bases). Germline CDR1 reads SGHDN; CDR2 reads FVKESK. CDR3 length: 16 residues. V was trimmed by 0 bases and J by 7 bases, leaving 18 bases between them. As DNA, the CDR3 is TGTGCCAGCAGCCAAGATCTTTGGACACCTGTAAATGAAGCTTTCTTT. It encodes CASSQDLWTPVNEAFF.

This rearrangement joins TRBV30 to TRBJ2-7; 13 bases line up with TRBD2. After removal of 5 bases from V and 4 bases from J, the junction contained 2 bases not matched to a gene. The length of the CDR3 is 13 residues. Germline V gene lookup returns CDR1 GTSNPN and CDR2 SVGIG (reference sequence). The DNA for the CDR3 is TGTGCCTGGCGACTAGCGGGAGGATACGAGCAGTACTTC. This encodes CAWRLAGGYEQYF.

The chain uses TRBV27 and TRBJ1-6; D remains unclear. This CDR3 region has 15 residues. CDR1 is MNHEY and CDR2 is SMNVEV in the germline V gene (reference sequence). V lost 7 bases and J lost 7, with 17 bases in between. Here the CDR3 reads CASTPDNLPNSPLHF. The DNA for the CDR3 is TGTGCCAGCACACCAGACAACTTACCAAATTCACCCCTCCACTTT.

The V and J genes are TRBV5-4 and TRBJ1-1, with 7 bases identical to TRBD1. CDR1 and CDR2 from the germline V gene are SGHNT and YYREEE (reference sequence). The CDR3 has 14 residues. Trimming at V came to 4 bases and at J to 2 bases, leaving 5 bases not matched to a gene. CDR3 in amino acids: CASSTGTANTEAFF. Written as DNA, the CDR3 is TGTGCCAGCAGCACTGGGACAGCTAACACTGAAGCTTTCTTT.

V usage is TRBV30 and J usage is TRBJ1-6; TRBD1 matches at 7 bases. Trimming took 3 bases from V and 6 from J; bases not matched to a gene: 5. The CDR3 runs 14 residues. Germline V gives CDR1 GTSNPN, CDR2 SVGIG (reference sequence). The CDR3 is CAWRKRDSNSPLHF. In DNA form, the CDR3 reads TGTGCCTGGAGGAAAAGGGACAGTAATTCACCCCTCCACTTT.

This clone was counted once. In DNA, the CDR3 is TGTGCCAGCAGTTTCTTAGCGGGAGGGTACAATGAGCAGTTCTTC. Amino acid sequence: CASSFLAGGYNEQFF. The chain recombines TRBV6-2 or TRBV6-3 with TRBJ2-1; 11 bases map to TRBD2. The ends lost 4 bases at V and 4 bases at J; junction bases unmatched: 3. The germline gives CDR1 MNHEY, CDR2 SVGEGT. There are 15 residues in the CDR3.

This chain connects TRBV25-1 to TRBJ2-3; 8 bases line up with TRBD1. V gave up 2 bases and J gave up 2 bases; unmatched junction bases: 6. Germline V gene data show CDR1 as MGHDK and CDR2 as SYGVNS. CDR3 length: 16 amino acids. The CDR3 DNA reads as TGTGCCAGCAGTGAAGGTCAGGGGGCTTACACAGATACGCAGTATTTT. It encodes CASSEGQGAYTDTQYF.

In its sample, this clone was seen once. The chain has TRBV3-1 (or the pseudogene TRBV3-2) and TRBJ1-2; 7 bases match TRBD1. CDR1 and CDR2 (germline): LGHDT, YNNKEL (reference sequence). This CDR3 region has 15 residues. Trimming removed 1 base from V and 5 bases from J; junction bases left unmatched: 7. CDR3 residues: CASSQVAGQIYGYTF. CDR3 DNA: TGTGCCAGCAGCCAAGTCGCGGGACAGATTTATGGCTACACCTTC.

The chain recombines TRBV3-1 (or the pseudogene TRBV3-2) with TRBJ2-1; a possible D gene is TRBD1 (6 bases). The CDR3 is 15 residues long. Germline V gives CDR1 LGHDT, CDR2 YNNKEL (reference sequence). V was shortened by 8 bases and J by 0 bases, with 14 bases between the two germline ends. The chain's CDR3 is CASLGTSSSYNEQFF. The CDR3 DNA sequence: TGTGCCAGCTTGGGGACATCGAGCTCCTACAATGAGCAGTTCTTC.

This clone was observed a few times. The rearrangement links TRBV23-1 to TRBJ2-7; TRBD2 aligns across 15 bases. TRBV23-1 is given ORF status, its function remaining uncertain. The CDR3 contains 19 residues. J gave up 1 base and V 7 bases, and 14 bases lay outside the gene matches. CDR3 residues: CASTRRGLAGGPASYEQYF. Written as DNA, the CDR3 is TGCGCCAGCACCAGACGTGGACTAGCGGGAGGGCCTGCGTCCTACGAGCAGTACTTC.

The chain recombines TRBV27 with TRBJ1-1, with 7 bases identical to TRBD1. The CDR3 has 15 residues. The ends lost 6 bases at V and 4 bases at J; junction bases unmatched: 11. The germline gives CDR1 MNHEY, CDR2 SMNVEV (reference sequence). Written as DNA, the CDR3 is TGTGCCAGCAGCTACTCTCACAGGGGAGGCACTGAAGCTTTCTTT. It is translated as CASSYSHRGGTEAFF.

This clone has more than one count but fewer than ten. The chain employs TRBV4-1 and TRBJ1-2, with D unclear. The CDR3 is 15 amino acids. CDR1 is MGHRA and CDR2 is YSYEKL in the germline V gene. Trimming cost V 0 bases and J 6 bases, with 14 bases left between them. The CDR3 DNA is TGCGCCAGCAGCCAAGATTCGACGCCTGGGCATGGCTACACCTTC. This codes for CASSQDSTPGHGYTF.

There are a few counts of this clone. V is TRBV28 and J is TRBJ1-4; a possible D gene is TRBD1 (5 bases). Trimming stripped 5 bases from V and 7 bases from J, with 17 bases between. The germline CDR1 and CDR2 sequences are MDHEN and SYDVKM. CDR3 length equals 15 residues. CDR3 region: CASSPEGQGVEKLFF. CDR3 DNA: TGTGCCAGCAGTCCCGAAGGCCAGGGCGTTGAAAAACTGTTTTTT.

The CDR3 region is CASSPDAAGRIREQYF. The CDR3 nucleotides are TGTGCCAGCAGTCCTGATGCGGCGGGGAGGATTCGCGAGCAGTACTTC. The chain links TRBV7-9 to TRBJ2-7; a possible D gene is TRBD2 (6 bases). From germline, CDR1 is SEHNR and CDR2 FQNEAQ (reference sequence). CDR3 length: 16 residues. The V end lost 6 bases, the J end lost 6 bases, and 24 bases lay between the germline ends.

The genes are TRBV27 and TRBJ2-7, with 13 bases that match TRBD2. Unmatched junction bases numbered 13, after V lost 5 bases and J lost 3 bases. The CDR3 has 18 residues. CDR1 is MNHEY and CDR2 is SMNVEV in the germline V gene (reference sequence). CDR3 nucleotides: TGTGCCAGCAGTCGACGGACAGGACTAGCGGGGGCTCTCTACGAGCAGTACTTC. Its translation is CASSRRTGLAGALYEQYF.

This chain uses TRBV20-1 with TRBJ1-2, with 8 bases lining up with TRBD1. Germline V gives CDR1 DFQATT, CDR2 SNEGSKA (reference sequence). V lost 7 bases, J lost 4 bases, and 2 bases stayed unmatched. There are 11 residues in the CDR3. This chain's CDR3 is CSGTGGYGYTF. DNA for the CDR3: TGCAGTGGAACAGGGGGCTATGGCTACACCTTC.

V and J are TRBV7-2 and TRBJ2-7, with D perhaps TRBD2 (6 bases). This CDR3 contains 16 residues. Germline CDR1 is SGHTA and CDR2 is FQGNSA. V lost 0 bases and J lost 5, with 17 bases in between. The CDR3 nucleotides are TGTGCCAGCAGCTTAGCTTTTGGGCGGGGAGACCACGAGCAGTACTTC. It is translated as CASSLAFGRGDHEQYF.

The chain has TRBV19 and TRBJ1-5; weak D call: TRBD1 (6 bases). CDR1 and CDR2 (germline): LNHDA, SQIVND (reference sequence). This CDR3 spans 14 amino acids. Trimming cost V 0 bases and J 6 bases, with 9 bases left between them. CDR3 nucleotide sequence: TGTGCCAGTAGTATAGACAGGGGTCGTCAGCCCCAGCATTTT. This encodes CASSIDRGRQPQHF. Using reference TRBV19 and TRBJ1-5 for the parts outside the CDR3, the full variable domain is DGGITQSPKYLFRKEGQNVTLSCEQNLNHDAMYWYRQDPGQGLRLIYYSQIVNDFQKGDIAEGYSVSREKKESFPLTVTSAQKNPTAFYLCASSIDRGRQPQHFGDGTRLSIL.

V is TRBV7-2 and J is TRBJ2-3; D possibly corresponds to TRBD1 (5 bases). The CDR3 totals 12 residues. Trimming removed 5 bases from V and 10 bases from J, with 13 bases in between. The germline gives CDR1 SGHTA, CDR2 FQGNSA. The CDR3 nucleotides are TGTGCCAGCAGCCCCACAGGTGAAGCGCAGTATTTT. Translation: CASSPTGEAQYF.